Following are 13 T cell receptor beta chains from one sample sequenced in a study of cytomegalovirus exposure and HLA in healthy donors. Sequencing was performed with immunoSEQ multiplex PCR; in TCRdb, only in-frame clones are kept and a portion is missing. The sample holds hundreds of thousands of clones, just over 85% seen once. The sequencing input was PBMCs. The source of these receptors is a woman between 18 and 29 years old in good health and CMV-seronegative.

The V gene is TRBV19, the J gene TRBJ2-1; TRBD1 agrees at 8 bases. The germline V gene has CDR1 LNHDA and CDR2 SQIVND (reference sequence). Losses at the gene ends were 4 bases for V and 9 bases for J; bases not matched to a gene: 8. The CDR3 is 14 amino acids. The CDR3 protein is CASSRRRQGTEQFF. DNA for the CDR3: TGTGCCAGTAGTAGGAGACGACAGGGGACTGAGCAGTTCTTC.

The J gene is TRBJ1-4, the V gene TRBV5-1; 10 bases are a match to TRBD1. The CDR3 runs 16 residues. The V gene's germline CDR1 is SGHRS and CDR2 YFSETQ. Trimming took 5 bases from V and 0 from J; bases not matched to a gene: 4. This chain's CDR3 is CASRSGQGATNEKLFF. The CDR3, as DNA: TGCGCCAGCAGAAGCGGACAGGGGGCAACTAATGAAAAACTGTTTTTT.

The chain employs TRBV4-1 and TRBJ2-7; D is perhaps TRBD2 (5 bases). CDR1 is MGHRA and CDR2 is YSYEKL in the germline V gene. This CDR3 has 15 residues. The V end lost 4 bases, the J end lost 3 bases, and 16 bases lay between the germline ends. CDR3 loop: CASSLGLSAYYEQYF. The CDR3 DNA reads TGCGCCAGCAGCCTAGGACTCTCCGCGTACTACGAGCAGTACTTC.

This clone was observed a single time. The CDR3 DNA reads TGTGCCAGCAGTGCCGGACAGGGAGGAAATGAAAAACTGTTTTTT. Its protein is CASSAGQGGNEKLFF. This sequence joins TRBV25-1 and TRBJ1-4; 8 bases are shared with TRBD1. The CDR3 totals 15 residues. Trimming cost V 4 bases and J 5 bases; bases outside gene matches: 6. Germline lookup yields CDR1 MGHDK and CDR2 SYGVNS. Combining the CDR3 with reference TRBV25-1 and TRBJ1-4 gives the whole variable domain EADIYQTPRYLVIGTGKKITLECSQTMGHDKMYWYQQDPGMELHLIHYSYGVNSTEKGDLSSESTVSRIRTEHFPLTLESARPSHTSQYLCASSAGQGGNEKLFFGSGTQLSVL.

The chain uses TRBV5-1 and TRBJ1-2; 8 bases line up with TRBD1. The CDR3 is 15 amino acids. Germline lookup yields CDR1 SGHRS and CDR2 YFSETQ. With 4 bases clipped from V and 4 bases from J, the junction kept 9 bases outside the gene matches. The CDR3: CASSPDGTGGYGYTF. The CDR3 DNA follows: TGCGCCAGCAGCCCGGACGGGACAGGCGGCTATGGCTACACCTTC.

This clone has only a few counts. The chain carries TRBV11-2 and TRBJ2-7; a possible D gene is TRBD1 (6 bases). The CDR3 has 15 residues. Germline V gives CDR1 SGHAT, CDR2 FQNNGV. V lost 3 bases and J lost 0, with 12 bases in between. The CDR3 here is CASSFHADSSYEQYF. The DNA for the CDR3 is TGTGCCAGCAGCTTTCACGCGGACAGCTCCTACGAGCAGTACTTC.

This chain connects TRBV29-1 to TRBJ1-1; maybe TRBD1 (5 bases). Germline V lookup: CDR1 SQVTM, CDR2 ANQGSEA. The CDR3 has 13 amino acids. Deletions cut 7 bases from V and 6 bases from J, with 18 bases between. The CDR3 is CSGGGGQIAEAFF. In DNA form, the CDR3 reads TGCAGCGGCGGGGGAGGGCAGATAGCTGAAGCTTTCTTT.

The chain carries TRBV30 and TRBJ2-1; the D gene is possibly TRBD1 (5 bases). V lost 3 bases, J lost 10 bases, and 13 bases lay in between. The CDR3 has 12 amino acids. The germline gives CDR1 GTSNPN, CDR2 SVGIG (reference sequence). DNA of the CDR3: TGTGCCTGGAGCTTATTGGGGCAGGAGCAGTTCTTC. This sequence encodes CAWSLLGQEQFF.

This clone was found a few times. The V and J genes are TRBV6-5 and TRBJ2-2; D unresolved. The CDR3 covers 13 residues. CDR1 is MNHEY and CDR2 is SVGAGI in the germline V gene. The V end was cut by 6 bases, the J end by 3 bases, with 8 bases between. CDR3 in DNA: TGTGCCAGCAGAAACAGATACACCGGGGAGCTGTTTTTT. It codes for CASRNRYTGELFF.

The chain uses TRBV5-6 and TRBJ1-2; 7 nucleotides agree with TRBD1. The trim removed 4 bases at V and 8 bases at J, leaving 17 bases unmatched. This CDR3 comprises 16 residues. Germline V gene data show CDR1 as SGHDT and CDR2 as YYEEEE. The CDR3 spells CASSLPPLTGWEGYTF. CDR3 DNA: TGTGCCAGCAGCCTGCCCCCTTTGACAGGGTGGGAGGGCTACACCTTC.

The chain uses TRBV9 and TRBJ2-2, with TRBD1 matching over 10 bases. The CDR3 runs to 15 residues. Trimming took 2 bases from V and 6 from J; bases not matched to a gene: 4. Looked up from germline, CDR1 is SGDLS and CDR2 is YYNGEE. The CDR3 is CASSVDGTGAGELFF. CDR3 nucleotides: TGTGCCAGCAGCGTCGACGGGACAGGGGCCGGGGAGCTGTTTTTT.

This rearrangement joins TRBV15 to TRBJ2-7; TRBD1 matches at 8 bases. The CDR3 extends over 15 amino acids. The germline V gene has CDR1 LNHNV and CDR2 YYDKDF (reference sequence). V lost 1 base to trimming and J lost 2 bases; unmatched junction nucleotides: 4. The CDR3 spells CATSRGSQGAYEQYF. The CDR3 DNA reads TGTGCCACCAGCAGAGGGTCACAGGGGGCCTACGAGCAGTACTTC. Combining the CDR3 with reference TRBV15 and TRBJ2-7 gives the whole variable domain DAMVIQNPRYQVTQFGKPVTLSCSQTLNHNVMYWYQQKSSQAPKLLFHYYDKDFNNEADTPDNFQSRRPNTSFCFLDIRSPGLGDTAMYLCATSRGSQGAYEQYFGPGTRLTVT.

In DNA, the CDR3 is TGTGCCAGCAGAGGGGGGGCTGACAAAAACATTCAGTACTTC. Translated: CASRGGADKNIQYF. V gene TRBV27 combines with J gene TRBJ2-4; possibly TRBD2 for D (7 bases). This CDR3 has 14 amino acids. From germline, CDR1 is MNHEY and CDR2 SMNVEV (reference sequence). The V end was cut by 6 bases, the J end by 3 bases, with 12 bases between.